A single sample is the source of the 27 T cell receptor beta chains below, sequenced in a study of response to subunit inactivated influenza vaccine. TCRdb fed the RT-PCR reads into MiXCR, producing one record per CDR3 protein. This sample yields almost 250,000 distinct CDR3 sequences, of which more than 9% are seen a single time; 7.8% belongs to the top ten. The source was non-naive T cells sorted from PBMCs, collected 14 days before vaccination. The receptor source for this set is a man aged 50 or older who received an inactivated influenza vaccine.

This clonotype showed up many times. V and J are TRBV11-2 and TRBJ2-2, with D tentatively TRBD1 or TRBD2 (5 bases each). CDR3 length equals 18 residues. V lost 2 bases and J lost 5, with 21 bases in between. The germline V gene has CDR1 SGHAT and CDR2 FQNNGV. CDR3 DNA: TGTGCCAGCAGCTTAAGACAAGAGCGGACACCGGGTACCGGGGAGCTGTTTTTT. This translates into CASSLRQERTPGTGELFF.

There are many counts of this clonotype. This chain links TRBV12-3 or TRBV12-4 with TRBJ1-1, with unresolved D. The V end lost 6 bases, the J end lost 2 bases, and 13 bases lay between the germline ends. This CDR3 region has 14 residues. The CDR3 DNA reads TGTGCCAGCAGCCCTTTAACCAGAAACACTGAAGCTTTCTTT. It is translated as CASSPLTRNTEAFF.

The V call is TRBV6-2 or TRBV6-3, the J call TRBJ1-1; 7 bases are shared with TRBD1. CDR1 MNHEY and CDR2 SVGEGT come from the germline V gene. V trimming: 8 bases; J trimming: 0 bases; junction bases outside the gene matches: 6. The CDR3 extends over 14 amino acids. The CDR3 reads CASGQDRVNTEAFF. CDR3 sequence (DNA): TGTGCCAGCGGGCAAGACAGGGTGAACACTGAAGCTTTCTTT.

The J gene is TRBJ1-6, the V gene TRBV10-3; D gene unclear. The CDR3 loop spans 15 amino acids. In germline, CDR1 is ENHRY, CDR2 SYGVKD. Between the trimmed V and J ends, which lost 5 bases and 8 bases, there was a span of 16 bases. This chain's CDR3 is CAISPRGSTDSPLHF. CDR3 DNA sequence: TGTGCCATCAGTCCGCGGGGTTCTACGGATTCACCCCTCCACTTT.

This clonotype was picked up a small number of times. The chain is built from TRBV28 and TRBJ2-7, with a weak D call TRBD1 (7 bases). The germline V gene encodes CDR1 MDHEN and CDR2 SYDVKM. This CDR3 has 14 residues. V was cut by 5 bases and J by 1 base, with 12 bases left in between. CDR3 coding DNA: TGTGCCAGCAGTGCGGGACAGCTGTCCTACGAGCAGTACTTC. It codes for CASSAGQLSYEQYF.

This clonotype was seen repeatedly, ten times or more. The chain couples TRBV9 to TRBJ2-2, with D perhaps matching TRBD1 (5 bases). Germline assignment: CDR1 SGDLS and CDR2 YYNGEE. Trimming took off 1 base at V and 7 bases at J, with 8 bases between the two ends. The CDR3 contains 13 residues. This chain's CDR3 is CASSVSGHGELFF. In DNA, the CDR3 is TGTGCCAGCAGCGTATCAGGACACGGGGAGCTGTTTTTT.

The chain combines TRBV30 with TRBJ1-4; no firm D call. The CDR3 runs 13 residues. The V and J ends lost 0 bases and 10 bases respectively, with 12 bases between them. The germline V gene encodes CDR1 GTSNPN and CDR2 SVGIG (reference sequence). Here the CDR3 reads CAWSVVGLGKLFF. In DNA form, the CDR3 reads TGTGCCTGGAGTGTAGTGGGATTAGGAAAACTGTTTTTT.

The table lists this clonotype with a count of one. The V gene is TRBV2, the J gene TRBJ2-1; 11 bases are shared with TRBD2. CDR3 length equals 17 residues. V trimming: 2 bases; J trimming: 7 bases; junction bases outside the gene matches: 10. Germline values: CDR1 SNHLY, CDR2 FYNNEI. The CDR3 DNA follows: TGTGCCAGCAGTGAACGGGTAGCGGGAGGGATTCGGAATGAGCAGTTCTTC. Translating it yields CASSERVAGGIRNEQFF.

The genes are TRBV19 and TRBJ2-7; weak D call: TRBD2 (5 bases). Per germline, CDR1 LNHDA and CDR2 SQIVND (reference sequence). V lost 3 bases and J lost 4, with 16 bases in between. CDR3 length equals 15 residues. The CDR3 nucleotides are TGTGCCAGTAGTATCCACAGTTCCCCGGGGTACGAGCAGTACTTC. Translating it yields CASSIHSSPGYEQYF.

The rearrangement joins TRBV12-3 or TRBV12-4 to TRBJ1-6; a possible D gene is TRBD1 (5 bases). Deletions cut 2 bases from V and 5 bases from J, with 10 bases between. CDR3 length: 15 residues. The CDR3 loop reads CASSLKGRHNSPLHF. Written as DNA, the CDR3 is TGTGCCAGCAGTTTAAAGGGGCGGCATAATTCACCCCTCCACTTT.

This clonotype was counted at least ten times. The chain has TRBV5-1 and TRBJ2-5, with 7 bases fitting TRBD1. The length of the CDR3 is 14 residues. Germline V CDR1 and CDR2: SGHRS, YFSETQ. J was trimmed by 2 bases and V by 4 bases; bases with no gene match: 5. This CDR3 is CASSLGTAQETQYF. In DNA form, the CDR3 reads TGCGCCAGCAGCCTAGGGACAGCTCAAGAGACCCAGTACTTC.

CDR3 coding DNA: TGTGCCAGCTCACCAGGGACTAGCGGGAGTCTTAATGAGCAGTTCTTC. It specifies CASSPGTSGSLNEQFF. V usage is TRBV18 and J usage is TRBJ2-1, with 14 bases fitting TRBD2. Germline V CDR1 and CDR2: KGHSH, LQKENI. The CDR3 is 16 residues long. With V trimmed by 2 bases and J by 7 bases, 4 bases remained unmatched.

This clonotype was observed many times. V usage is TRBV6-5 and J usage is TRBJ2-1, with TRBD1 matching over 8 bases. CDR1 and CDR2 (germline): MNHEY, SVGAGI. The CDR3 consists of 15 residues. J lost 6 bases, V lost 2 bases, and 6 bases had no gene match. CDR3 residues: CASSYGRGPANEQFF. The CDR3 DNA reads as TGTGCCAGCAGTTACGGCAGGGGGCCTGCCAATGAGCAGTTCTTC.

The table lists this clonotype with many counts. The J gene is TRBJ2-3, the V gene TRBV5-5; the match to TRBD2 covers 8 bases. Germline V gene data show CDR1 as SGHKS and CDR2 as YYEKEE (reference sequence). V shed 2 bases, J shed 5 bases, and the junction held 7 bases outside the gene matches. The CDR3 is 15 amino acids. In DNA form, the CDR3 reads TGTGCCAGCAGCTTCCTCGGGGGGGTGAAAGATACGCAGTATTTT. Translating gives CASSFLGGVKDTQYF.

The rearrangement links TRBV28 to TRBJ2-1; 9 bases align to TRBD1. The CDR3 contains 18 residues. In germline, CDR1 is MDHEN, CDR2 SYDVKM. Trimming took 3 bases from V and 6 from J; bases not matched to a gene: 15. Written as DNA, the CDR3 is TGTGCCAGCAGTTTGGGGAGAGACCGGGACAGGGTCTCCAATGAGCAGTTCTTC. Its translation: CASSLGRDRDRVSNEQFF.

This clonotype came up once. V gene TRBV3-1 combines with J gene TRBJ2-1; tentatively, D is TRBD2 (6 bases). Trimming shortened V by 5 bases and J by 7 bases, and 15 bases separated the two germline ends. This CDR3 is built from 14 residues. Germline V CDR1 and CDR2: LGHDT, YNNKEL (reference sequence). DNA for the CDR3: TGTGCCAGCAGCATAGCGGCCAATGGGAATGAGCAGTTCTTC. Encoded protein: CASSIAANGNEQFF.

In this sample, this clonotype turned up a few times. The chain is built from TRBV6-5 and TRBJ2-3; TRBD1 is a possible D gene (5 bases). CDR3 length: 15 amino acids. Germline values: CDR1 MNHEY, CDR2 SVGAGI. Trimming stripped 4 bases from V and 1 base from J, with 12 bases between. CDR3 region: CASSSQGPRTDTQYF. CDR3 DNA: TGTGCCAGCAGTTCGCAGGGCCCACGCACAGATACGCAGTATTTT.

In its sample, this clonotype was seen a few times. CDR3 sequence (DNA): TGTGCCAGCATGGGGCCTGCAGATACGCAGTATTTT. This translates into CASMGPADTQYF. The chain recombines TRBV28 with TRBJ2-3; D possibly corresponds to TRBD1 (5 bases). The CDR3 covers 12 residues. Germline CDR1 MDHEN, CDR2 SYDVKM. V lost 7 bases, J lost 4 bases, and 9 bases lay in between. Complete variable domain (other parts from reference TRBV28 and TRBJ2-3): DVKVTQSSRYLVKRTGEKVFLECVQDMDHENMFWYRQDPGLGLRLIYFSYDVKMKEKGDIPEGYSVSREKKERFSLILESASTNQTSMYLCASMGPADTQYFGPGTRLTVL.

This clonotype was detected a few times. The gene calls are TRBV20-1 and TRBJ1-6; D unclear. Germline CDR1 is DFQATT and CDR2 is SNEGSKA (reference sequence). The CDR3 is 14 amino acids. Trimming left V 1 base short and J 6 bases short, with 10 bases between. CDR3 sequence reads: CSARVGGGNSPLHF. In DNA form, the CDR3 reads TGCAGTGCTAGAGTAGGAGGAGGTAATTCACCCCTCCACTTT.

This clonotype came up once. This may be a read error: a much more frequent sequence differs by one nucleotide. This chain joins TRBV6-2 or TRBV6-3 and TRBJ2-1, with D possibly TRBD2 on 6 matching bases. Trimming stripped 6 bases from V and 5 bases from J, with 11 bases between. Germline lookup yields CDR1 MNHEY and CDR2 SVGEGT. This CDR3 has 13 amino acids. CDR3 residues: CASSSRRDNEQFF. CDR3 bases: TGTGCCAGCAGCTCCCGGAGGGACAATGAGCAGTTCTTC.

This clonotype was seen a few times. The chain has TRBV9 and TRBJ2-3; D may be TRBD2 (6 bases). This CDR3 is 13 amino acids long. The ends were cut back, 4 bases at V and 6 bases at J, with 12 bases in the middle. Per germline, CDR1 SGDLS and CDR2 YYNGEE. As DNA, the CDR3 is TGTGCCAGCAGCCTGGGACTGTTTGATACGCAGTATTTT. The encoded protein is CASSLGLFDTQYF.

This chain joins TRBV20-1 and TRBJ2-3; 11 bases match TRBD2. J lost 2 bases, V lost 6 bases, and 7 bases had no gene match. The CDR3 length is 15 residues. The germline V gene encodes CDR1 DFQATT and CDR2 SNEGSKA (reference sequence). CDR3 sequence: CSAMGLAESTDTQYF. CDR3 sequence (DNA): TGCAGTGCCATGGGACTAGCGGAGTCCACAGATACGCAGTATTTT.

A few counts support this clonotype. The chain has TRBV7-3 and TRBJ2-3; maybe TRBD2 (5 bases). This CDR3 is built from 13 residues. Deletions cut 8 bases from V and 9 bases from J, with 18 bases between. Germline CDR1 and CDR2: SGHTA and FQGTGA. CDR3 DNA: TGTGCCAGCGGTCCTTCGCGGGTAGCAACGCAGTATTTT. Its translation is CASGPSRVATQYF.

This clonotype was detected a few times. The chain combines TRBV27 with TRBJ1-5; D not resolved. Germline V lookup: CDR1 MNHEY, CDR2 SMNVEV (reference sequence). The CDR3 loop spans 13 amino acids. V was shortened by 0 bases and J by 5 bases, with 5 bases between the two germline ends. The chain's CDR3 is CASSLSWDQPQHF. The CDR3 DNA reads TGTGCCAGCAGTTTATCCTGGGATCAGCCCCAGCATTTT.

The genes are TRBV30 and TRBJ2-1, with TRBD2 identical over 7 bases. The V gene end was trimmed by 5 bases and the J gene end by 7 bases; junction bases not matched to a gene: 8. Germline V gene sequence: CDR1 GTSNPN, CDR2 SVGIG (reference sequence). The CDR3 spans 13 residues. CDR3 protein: CAWEPGRFNEQFF. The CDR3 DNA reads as TGTGCCTGGGAACCCGGGAGGTTTAATGAGCAGTTCTTC.

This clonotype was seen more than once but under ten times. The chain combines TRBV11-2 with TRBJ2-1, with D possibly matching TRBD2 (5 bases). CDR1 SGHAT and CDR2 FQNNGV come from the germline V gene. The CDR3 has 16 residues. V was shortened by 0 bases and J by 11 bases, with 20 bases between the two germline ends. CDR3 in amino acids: CASSLEGNRGSLKQFF. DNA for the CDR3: TGTGCCAGCAGCTTAGAGGGCAATCGCGGGTCCCTCAAGCAGTTCTTC.

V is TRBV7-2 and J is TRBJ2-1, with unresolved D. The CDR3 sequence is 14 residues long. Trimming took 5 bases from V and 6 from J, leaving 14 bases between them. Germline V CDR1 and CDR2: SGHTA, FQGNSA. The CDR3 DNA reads TGTGCCAGCAGCCCCCGGTCTCCATCCAATGAGCAGTTCTTC. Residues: CASSPRSPSNEQFF.